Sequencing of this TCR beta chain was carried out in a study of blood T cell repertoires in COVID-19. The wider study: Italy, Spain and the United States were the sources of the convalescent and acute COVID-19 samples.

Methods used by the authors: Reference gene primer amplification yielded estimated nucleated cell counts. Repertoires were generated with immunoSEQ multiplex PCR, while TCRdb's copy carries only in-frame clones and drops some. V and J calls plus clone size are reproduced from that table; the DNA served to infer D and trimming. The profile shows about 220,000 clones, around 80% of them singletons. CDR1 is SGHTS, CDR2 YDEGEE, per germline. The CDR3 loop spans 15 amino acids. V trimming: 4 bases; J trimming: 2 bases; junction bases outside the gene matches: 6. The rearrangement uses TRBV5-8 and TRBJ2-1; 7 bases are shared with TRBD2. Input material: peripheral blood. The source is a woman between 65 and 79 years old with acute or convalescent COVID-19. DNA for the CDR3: TGTGCCAGCAGCCCCCGGGGGGTTCCCTACAATGAGCAGTTCTTC. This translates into CASSPRGVPYNEQFF.